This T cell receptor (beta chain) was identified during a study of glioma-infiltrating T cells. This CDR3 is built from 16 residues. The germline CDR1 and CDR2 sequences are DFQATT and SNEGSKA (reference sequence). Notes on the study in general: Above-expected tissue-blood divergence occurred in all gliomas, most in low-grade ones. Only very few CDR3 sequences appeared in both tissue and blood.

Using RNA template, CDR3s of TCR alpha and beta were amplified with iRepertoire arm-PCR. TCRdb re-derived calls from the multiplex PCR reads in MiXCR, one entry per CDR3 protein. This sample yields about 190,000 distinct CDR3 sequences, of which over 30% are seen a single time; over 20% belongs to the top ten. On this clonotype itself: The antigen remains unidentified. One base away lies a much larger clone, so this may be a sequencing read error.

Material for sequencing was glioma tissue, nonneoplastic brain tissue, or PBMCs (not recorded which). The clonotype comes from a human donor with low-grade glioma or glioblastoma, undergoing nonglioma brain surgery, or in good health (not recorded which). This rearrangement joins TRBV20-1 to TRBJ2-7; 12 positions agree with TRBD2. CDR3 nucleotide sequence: TGCAGTGCTAGAGGGGTCTCTAGCGGGAGGGCCTACGAGCAGCACTTC. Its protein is CSARGVSSGRAYEQHF.